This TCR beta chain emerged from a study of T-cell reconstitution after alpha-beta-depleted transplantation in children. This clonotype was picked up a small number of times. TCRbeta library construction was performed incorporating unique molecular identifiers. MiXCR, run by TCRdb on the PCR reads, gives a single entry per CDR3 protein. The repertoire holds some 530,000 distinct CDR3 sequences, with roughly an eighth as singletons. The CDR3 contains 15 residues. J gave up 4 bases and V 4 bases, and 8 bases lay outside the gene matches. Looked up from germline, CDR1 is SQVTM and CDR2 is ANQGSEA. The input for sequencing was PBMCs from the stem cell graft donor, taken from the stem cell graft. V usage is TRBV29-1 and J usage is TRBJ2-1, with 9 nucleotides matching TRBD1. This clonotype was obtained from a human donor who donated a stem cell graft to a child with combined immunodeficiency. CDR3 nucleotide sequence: TGCAGCGTTGCACCGGGACAGGGTTTATACAATGAGCAGTTCTTC. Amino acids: CSVAPGQGLYNEQFF.